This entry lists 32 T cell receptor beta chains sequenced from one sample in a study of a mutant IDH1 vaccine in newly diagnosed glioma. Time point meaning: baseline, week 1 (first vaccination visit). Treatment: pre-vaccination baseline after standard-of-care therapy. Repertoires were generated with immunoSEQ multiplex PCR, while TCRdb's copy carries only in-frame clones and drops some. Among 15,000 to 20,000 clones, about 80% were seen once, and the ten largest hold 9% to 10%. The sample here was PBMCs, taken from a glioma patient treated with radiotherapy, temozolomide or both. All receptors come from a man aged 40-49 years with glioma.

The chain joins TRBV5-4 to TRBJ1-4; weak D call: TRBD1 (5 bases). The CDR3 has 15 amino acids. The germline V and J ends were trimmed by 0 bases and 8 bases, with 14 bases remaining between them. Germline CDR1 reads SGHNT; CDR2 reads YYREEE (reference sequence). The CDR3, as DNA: TGTGCCAGCAGCTTGGGTCTCTCTGAGGGGGAAAAACTGTTTTTT. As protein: CASSLGLSEGEKLFF.

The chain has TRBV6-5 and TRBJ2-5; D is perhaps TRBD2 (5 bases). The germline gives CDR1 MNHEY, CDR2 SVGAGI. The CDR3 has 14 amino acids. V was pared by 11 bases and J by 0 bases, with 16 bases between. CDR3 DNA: TGTGCCTCCGCCGCCGGGAACGACCAAGAGACCCAGTACTTC. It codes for CASAAGNDQETQYF.

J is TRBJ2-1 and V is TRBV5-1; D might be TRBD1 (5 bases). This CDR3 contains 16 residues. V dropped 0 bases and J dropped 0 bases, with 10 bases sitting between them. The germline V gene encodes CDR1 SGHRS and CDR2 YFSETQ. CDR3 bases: TGCGCCAGCAGCTTGGTGGCTGACAGCTCCTACAATGAGCAGTTCTTC. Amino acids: CASSLVADSSYNEQFF.

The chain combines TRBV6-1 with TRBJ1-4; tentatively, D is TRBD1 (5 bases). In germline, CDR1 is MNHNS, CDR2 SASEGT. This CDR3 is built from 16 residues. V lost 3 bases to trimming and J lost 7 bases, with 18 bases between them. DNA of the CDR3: TGTGCCAGCAGTGAGCTCGGGACCGGGATGGGTGAAAAACTGTTTTTT. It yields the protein CASSELGTGMGEKLFF.

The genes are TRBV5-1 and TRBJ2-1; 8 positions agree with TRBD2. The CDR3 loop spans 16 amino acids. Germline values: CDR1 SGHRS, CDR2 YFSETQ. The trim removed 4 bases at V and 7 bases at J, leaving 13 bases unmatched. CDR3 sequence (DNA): TGCGCCAGCAGCCCCCGGGAAGCGGGAGAGGGGAATGAGCAGTTCTTC. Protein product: CASSPREAGEGNEQFF.

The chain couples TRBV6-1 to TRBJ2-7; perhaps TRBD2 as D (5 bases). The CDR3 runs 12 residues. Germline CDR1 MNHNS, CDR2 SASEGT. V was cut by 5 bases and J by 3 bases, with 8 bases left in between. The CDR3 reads CASSLRVYEQYF. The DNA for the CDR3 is TGTGCCAGCAGTCTGCGGGTCTACGAGCAGTACTTC.

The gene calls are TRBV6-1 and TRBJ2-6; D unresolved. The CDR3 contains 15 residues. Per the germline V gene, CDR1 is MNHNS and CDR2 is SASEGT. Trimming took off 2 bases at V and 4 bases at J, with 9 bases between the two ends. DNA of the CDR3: TGTGCCAGCAGTGAAAAATTCTCGGGGGCCAACGTCCTGACTTTC. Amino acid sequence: CASSEKFSGANVLTF.

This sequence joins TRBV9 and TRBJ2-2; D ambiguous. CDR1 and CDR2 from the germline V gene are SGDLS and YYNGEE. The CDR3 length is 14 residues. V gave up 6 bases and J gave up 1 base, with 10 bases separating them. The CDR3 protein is CASTGGMNTGELFF. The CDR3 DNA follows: TGTGCCAGCACCGGCGGAATGAACACCGGGGAGCTGTTTTTT.

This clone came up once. The DNA for the CDR3 is TGTGCCAGCAGCCAAGGAACCGGGACAGGGTTTTCTGAGCAGTTCTTC. Its protein product is CASSQGTGTGFSEQFF. This chain uses TRBV14 with TRBJ2-1; 9 bases match TRBD1. Germline trimming cut 1 base from V and 9 bases from J; bases unmatched to any gene: 10. There are 16 residues in the CDR3. Germline CDR1 and CDR2: SGHDN and FVKESK.

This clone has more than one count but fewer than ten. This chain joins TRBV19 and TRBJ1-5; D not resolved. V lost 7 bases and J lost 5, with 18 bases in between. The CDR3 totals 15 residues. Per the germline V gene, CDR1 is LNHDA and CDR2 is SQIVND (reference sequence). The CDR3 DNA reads TGTGCCAGTACTTTTACGGCCGGTTATTATCAGCCCCAGCATTTT. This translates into CASTFTAGYYQPQHF. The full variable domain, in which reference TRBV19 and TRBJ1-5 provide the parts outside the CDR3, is DGGITQSPKYLFRKEGQNVTLSCEQNLNHDAMYWYRQDPGQGLRLIYYSQIVNDFQKGDIAEGYSVSREKKESFPLTVTSAQKNPTAFYLCASTFTAGYYQPQHFGDGTRLSIL.

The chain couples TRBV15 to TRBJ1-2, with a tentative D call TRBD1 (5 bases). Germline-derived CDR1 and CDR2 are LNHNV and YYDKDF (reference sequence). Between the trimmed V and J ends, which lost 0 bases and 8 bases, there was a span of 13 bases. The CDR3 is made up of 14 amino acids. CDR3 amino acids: CATSRDSREGGYTF. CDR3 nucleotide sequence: TGTGCCACCAGCAGAGATTCCAGGGAGGGCGGCTACACCTTC.

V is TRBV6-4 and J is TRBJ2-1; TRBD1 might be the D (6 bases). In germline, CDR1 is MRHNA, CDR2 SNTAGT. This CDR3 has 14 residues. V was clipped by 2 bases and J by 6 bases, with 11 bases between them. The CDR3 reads CASSDGNRVNEQFF. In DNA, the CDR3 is TGTGCCAGCAGTGACGGGAACAGGGTCAATGAGCAGTTCTTC.

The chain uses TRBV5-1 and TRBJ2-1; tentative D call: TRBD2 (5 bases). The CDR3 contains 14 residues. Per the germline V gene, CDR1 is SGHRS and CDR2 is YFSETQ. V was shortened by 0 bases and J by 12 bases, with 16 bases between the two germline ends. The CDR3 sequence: CASSLVRGPAGQFF. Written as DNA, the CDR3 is TGCGCCAGCAGCTTGGTCAGAGGCCCGGCGGGGCAGTTCTTC.

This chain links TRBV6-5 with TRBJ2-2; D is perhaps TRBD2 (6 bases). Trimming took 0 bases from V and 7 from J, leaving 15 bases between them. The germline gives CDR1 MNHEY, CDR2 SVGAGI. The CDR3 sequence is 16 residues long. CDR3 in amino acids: CASSYSGSGVYGELFF. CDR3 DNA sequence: TGTGCCAGCAGTTACTCGGGTAGCGGTGTTTACGGGGAGCTGTTTTTT.

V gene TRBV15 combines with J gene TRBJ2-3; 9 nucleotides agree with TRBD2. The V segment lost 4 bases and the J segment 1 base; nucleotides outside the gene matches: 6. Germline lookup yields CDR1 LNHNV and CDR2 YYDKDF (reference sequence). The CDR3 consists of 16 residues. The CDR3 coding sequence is TGTGCCACCAGCACCCGTAGCGGGAGCGGCACAGATACGCAGTATTTT. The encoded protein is CATSTRSGSGTDTQYF.

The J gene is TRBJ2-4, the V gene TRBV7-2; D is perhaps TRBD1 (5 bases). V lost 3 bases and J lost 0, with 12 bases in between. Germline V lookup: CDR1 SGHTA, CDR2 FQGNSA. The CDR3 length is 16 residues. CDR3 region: CASSLQGSVAKNIQYF. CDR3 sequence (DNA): TGTGCCAGCAGCTTGCAGGGATCGGTAGCCAAAAACATTCAGTACTTC.

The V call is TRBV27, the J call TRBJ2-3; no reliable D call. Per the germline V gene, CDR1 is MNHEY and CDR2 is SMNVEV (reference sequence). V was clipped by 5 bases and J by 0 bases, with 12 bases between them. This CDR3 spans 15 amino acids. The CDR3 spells CASSLRQRSTDTQYF. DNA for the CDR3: TGTGCCAGCAGTCTCCGTCAGCGCAGCACAGATACGCAGTATTTT.

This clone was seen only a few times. The CDR3 DNA is TGTGCCAGCAATGTCGGGGGGACAGGAAACACCATATATTTT. Translating it yields CASNVGGTGNTIYF. This chain uses TRBV14 with TRBJ1-3, with D perhaps matching TRBD1 (6 bases). The V and J ends lost 7 bases and 4 bases respectively, with 14 bases between them. In germline, CDR1 is SGHDN, CDR2 FVKESK. The CDR3 is made up of 14 amino acids. Filled out from reference TRBV14 and TRBJ1-3, the complete variable domain reads EAGVTQFPSHSVIEKGQTVTLRCDPISGHDNLYWYRRVMGKEIKFLLHFVKESKQDESGMPNNRFLAERTGGTYSTLKVQPAELEDSGVYFCASNVGGTGNTIYFGEGSWLTVV.

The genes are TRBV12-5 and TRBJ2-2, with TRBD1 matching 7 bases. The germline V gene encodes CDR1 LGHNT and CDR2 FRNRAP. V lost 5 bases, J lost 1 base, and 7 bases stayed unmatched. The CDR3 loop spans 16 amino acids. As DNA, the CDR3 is TGTGCTAGTGGTCCCTGGGACAGCGTGAACACCGGGGAGCTGTTTTTT. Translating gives CASGPWDSVNTGELFF. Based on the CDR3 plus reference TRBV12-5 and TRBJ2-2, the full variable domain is DARVTQTPRHKVTEMGQEVTMRCQPILGHNTVFWYRQTMMQGLELLAYFRNRAPLDDSGMPKDRFSAEMPDATLATLKIQPSEPRDSAVYFCASGPWDSVNTGELFFGEGSRLTVL.

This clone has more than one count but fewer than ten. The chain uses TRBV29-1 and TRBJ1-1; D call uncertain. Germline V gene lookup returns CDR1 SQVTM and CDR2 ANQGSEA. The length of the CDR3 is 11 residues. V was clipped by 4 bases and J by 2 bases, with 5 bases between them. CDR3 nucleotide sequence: TGCAGCGTTGTCGGCAACACTGAAGCTTTCTTT. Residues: CSVVGNTEAFF.

The CDR3 protein is CASSIGLAGGLSTGELFF. In nucleotides, the CDR3 is TGTGCCAGCAGCATCGGACTAGCGGGAGGGCTGAGCACCGGGGAGCTGTTTTTT. This chain joins TRBV7-2 and TRBJ2-2, with 15 positions matching TRBD2. Trimming cost V 5 bases and J 4 bases; bases outside gene matches: 8. Germline CDR1 is SGHTA and CDR2 is FQGNSA. The length of the CDR3 is 18 residues. The full variable domain, completed using reference TRBV7-2 and TRBJ2-2, is GAGVSQSPSNKVTEKGKDVELRCDPISGHTALYWYRQSLGQGLEFLIYFQGNSAPDKSGLPSDRFSAERTGGSVSTLTIQRTQQEDSAVYLCASSIGLAGGLSTGELFFGEGSRLTVL.

CDR3: CASSGARPSRVGELFF. CDR3 sequence (DNA): TGTGCCAGCAGTGGGGCCAGACCAAGCAGGGTCGGGGAGCTGTTTTTT. This chain uses TRBV2 with TRBJ2-2, with D perhaps matching TRBD1 (5 bases). Germline V gene lookup returns CDR1 SNHLY and CDR2 FYNNEI. V lost 4 bases to trimming and J lost 7 bases, with 19 bases between them. The CDR3 length is 16 residues.

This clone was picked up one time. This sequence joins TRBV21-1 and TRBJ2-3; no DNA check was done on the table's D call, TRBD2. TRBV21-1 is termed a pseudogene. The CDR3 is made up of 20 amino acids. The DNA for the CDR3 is TGTGCCAGCAGCCGTAATGAAAACTCGGTAGCGGGAGGGCCGTCAGATACGCAGTATTTT. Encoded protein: CASSRNENSVAGGPSDTQYF.

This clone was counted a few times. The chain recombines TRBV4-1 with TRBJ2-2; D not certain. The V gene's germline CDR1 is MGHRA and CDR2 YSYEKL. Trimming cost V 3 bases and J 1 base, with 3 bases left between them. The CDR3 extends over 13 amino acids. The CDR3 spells CASSHQNTGELFF. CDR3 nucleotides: TGCGCCAGCAGCCACCAGAACACCGGGGAGCTGTTTTTT.

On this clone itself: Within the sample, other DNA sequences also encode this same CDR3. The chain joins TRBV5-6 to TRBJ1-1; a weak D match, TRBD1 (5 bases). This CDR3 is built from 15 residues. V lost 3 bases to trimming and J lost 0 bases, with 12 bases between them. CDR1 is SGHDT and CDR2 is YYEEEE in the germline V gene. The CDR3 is CASSSLTAMNTEAFF. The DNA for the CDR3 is TGTGCCAGCAGCTCGCTGACAGCTATGAACACTGAAGCTTTCTTT. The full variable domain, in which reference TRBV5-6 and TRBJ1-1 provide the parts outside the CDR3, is DAGVTQSPTHLIKTRGQQVTLRCSPKSGHDTVSWYQQALGQGPQFIFQYYEEEERQRGNFPDRFSGHQFPNYSSELNVNALLLGDSALYLCASSSLTAMNTEAFFGQGTRLTVV.

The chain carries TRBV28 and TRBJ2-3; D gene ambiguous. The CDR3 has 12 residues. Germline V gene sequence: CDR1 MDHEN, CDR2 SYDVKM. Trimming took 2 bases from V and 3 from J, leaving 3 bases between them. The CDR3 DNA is TGTGCCAGCAGTTTAATGACAGATACGCAGTATTTT. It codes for CASSLMTDTQYF. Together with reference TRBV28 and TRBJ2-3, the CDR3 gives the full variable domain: DVKVTQSSRYLVKRTGEKVFLECVQDMDHENMFWYRQDPGLGLRLIYFSYDVKMKEKGDIPEGYSVSREKKERFSLILESASTNQTSMYLCASSLMTDTQYFGPGTRLTVL.

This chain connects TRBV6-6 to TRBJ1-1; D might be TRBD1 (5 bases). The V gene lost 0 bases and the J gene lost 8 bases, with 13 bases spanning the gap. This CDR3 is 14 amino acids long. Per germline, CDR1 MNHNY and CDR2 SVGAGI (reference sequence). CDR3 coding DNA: TGTGCCAGCAGTTACTCCACAGCAGGGCAAGAAGCTTTCTTT. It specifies CASSYSTAGQEAFF.

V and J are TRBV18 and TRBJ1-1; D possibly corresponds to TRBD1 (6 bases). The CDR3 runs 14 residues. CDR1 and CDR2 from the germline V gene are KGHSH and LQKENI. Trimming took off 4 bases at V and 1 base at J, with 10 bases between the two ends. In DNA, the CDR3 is TGTGCCAGCTCACGTCTACAGGGGAACACTGAAGCTTTCTTT. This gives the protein CASSRLQGNTEAFF.

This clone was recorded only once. CDR3 residues: CASSARINTEAFF. CDR3 DNA sequence: TGTGCCAGCAGTGCCAGAATTAACACTGAAGCTTTCTTT. The rearrangement joins TRBV6-6 to TRBJ1-1; no clear D gene. The CDR3 consists of 13 residues. CDR1 is MNHNY and CDR2 is SVGAGI in the germline V gene (reference sequence). The V and J ends lost 5 bases and 2 bases respectively, with 9 bases between them.

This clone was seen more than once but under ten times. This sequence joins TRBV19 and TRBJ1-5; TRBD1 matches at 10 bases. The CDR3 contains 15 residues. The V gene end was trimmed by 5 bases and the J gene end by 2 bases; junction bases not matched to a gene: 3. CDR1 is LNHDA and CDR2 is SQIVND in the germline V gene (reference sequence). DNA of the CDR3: TGTGCCAGTAGTGTGGGACAGGGGCGCAATCAGCCCCAGCATTTT. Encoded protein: CASSVGQGRNQPQHF.

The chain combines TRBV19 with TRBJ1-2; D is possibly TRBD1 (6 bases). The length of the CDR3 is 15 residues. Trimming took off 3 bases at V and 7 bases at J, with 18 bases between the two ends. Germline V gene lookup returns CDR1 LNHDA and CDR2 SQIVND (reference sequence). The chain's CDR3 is CASSILGGGVFGYTF. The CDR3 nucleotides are TGTGCCAGTAGTATCTTAGGGGGAGGAGTATTTGGCTACACCTTC.

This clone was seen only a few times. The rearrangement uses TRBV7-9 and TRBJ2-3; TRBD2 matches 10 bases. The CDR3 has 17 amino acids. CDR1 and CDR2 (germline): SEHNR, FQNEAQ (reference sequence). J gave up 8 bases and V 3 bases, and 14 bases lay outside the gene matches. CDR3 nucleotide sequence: TGTGCCAGCAGCTTTTCTCCTAGCGGGGGAGGCAGGGCTACGCAGTATTTT. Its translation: CASSFSPSGGGRATQYF.